This T cell receptor beta chain was found in a study of T cell repertoires in cytomegalovirus infection. This CDR3 contains 13 residues. The trim removed 5 bases at V and 8 bases at J, leaving 8 bases unmatched. CDR1 is MNHGY, CDR2 SAAAGT, per germline. This clonotype was recorded only once. Its matching antigen is unknown. Points from the study as a whole: HLA-C-restricted, CMV-specific TCR beta clonotypes were dominant ex vivo. Cumulative public TCR beta family frequency identified carriers of CMV plus the relevant HLA.

TCRdb re-derived calls from the reads in MiXCR, one entry per CDR3 protein. The sample holds tens of thousands of distinct CDR3 sequences; approximately 24% are singletons and the top ten take 79%. The gene calls are TRBV6-8 and TRBJ1-2; the match to TRBD1 covers 7 bases. What was sequenced was PBMCs, sequenced either directly or after in vitro stimulation (not recorded which). This clonotype originated in a human donor in good health (CMV status not recorded). Some clones in this sample may be carry-over from other donors' samples. The CDR3, as DNA: TGTGCCAGCAGTCCTAACAGGGGTCGAGGCTACACCTTC. It codes for CASSPNRGRGYTF.